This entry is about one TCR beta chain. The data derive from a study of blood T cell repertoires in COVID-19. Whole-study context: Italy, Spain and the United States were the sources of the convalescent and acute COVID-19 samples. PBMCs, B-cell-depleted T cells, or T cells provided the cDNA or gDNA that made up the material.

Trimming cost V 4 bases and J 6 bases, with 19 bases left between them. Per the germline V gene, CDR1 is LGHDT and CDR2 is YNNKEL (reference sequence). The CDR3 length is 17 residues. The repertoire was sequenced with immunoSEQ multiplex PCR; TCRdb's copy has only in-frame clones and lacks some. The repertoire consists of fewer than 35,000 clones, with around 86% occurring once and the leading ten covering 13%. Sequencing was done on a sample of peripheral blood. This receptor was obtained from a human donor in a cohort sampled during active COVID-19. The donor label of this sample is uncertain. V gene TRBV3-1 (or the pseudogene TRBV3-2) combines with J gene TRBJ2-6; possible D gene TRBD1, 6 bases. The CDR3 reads CASSRYTGLIEANVLTF. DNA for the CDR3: TGTGCCAGCAGCCGCTATACAGGGCTGATTGAGGCCAACGTCCTGACTTTC.